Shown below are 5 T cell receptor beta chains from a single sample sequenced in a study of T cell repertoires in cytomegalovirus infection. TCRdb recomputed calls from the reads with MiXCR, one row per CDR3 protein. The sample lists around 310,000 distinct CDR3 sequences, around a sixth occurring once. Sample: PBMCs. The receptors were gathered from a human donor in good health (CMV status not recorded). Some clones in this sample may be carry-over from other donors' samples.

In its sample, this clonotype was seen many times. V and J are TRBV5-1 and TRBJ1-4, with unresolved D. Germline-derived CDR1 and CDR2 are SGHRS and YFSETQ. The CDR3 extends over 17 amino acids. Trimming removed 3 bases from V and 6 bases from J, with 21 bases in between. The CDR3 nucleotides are TGCGCCAGCAGCTCGCCCCCGGGATCATCGGAGGATGAAAAACTGTTTTTT. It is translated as CASSSPPGSSEDEKLFF.

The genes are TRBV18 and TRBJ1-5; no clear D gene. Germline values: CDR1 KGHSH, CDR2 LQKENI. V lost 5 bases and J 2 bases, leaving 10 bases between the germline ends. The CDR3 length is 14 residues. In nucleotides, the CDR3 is TGTGCCAGCTCATCCAATTCGCGCAATCAGCCCCAGCATTTT. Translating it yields CASSSNSRNQPQHF.

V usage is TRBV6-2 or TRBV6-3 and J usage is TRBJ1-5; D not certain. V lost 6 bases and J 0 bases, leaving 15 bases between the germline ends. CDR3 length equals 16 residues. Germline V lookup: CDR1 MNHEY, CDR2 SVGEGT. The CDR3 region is CASSPGMTYSNQPQHF. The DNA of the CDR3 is TGTGCCAGCAGCCCCGGGATGACATATAGCAATCAGCCCCAGCATTTT.

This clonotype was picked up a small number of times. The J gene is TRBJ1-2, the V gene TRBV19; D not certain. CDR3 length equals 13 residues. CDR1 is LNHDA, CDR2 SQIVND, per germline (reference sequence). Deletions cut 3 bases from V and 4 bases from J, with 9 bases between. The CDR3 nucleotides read TGTGCCAGTAGTATTGCGGGAGTCTATGGCTACACCTTC. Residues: CASSIAGVYGYTF.

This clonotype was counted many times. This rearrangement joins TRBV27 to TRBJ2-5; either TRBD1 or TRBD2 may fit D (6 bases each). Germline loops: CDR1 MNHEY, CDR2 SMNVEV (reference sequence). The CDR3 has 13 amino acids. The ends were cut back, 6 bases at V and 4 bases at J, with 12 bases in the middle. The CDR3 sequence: CASSFGGGETQYF. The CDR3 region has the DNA TGTGCCAGCAGCTTCGGGGGCGGAGAGACCCAGTACTTC.